One T cell receptor (beta chain) is described in this entry. The antigen is undetermined. The source of the sample is a study of shared clonotypes between healthy human individuals. The CDR3 consists of 16 residues. V dropped 3 bases and J dropped 7; count of bases not matched to a gene: 10. Germline V gene sequence: CDR1 MDHEN, CDR2 SYDVKM. Findings and caveats of the study: A small donor pool kept down the genetic and exposure-history diversity that was represented.

Sequencing used immunoSEQ multiplex PCR; TCRdb keeps in-frame clones, though not all of them. The data show 520,000 or so clones, around 79% seen once. The receptor was derived from a middle-aged woman in good health. Some clones in this sample may be carry-over from other donors' samples. Sequencing was done on a sample of PBMCs. The chain has TRBV28 and TRBJ1-4; 8 bases line up with TRBD1. The CDR3 sequence: CASSLPQGAISEKLFF. The CDR3 DNA reads TGTGCCAGCAGTTTGCCGCAGGGGGCGATTTCTGAAAAACTGTTTTTT. Together with reference TRBV28 and TRBJ1-4, the CDR3 gives the full variable domain: DVKVTQSSRYLVKRTGEKVFLECVQDMDHENMFWYRQDPGLGLRLIYFSYDVKMKEKGDIPEGYSVSREKKERFSLILESASTNQTSMYLCASSLPQGAISEKLFFGSGTQLSVL.